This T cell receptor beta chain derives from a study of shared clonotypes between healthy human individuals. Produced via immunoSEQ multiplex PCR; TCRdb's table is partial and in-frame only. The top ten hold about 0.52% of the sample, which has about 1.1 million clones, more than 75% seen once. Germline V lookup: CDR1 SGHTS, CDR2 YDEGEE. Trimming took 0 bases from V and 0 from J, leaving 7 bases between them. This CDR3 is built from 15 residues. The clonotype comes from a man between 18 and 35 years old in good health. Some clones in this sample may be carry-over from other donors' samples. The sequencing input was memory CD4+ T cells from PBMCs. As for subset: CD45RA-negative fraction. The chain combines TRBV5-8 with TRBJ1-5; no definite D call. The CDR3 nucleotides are TGTGCCAGCAGCTTGGGACGGTATAGCAATCAGCCCCAGCATTTT. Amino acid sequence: CASSLGRYSNQPQHF.